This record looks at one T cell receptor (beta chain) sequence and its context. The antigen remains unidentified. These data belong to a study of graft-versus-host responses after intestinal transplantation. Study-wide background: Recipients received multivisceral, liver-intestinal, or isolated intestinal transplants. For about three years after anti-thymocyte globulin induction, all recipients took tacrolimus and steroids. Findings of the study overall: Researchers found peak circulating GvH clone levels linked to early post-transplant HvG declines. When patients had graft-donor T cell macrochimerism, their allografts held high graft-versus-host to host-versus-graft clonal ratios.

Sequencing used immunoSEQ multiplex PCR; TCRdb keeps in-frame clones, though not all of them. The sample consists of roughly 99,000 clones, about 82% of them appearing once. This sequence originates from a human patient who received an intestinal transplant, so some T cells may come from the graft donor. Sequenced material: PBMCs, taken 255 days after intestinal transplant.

This chain's CDR3 is CASSPDTLGTKRRGAFF. The CDR3 nucleotides are TGCGCCAGCAGCCCGGATACCCTCGGGACAAAGCGGAGGGGGGCTTTCTTT. The chain recombines TRBV5-1 with TRBJ1-1; a possible D gene is TRBD1 (6 bases). The CDR3 contains 17 residues. V was trimmed by 4 bases and J by 11 bases, leaving 30 bases between them. Per germline, CDR1 SGHRS and CDR2 YFSETQ.